A selection of T cell receptor beta chains follows, all from one sample in a study of cytomegalovirus exposure and HLA in healthy donors. TCRdb's copy holds only in-frame clones and misses some; the assay was immunoSEQ multiplex PCR. The data hold about 160,000 clones, with around 80% observed a single time. Sample: PBMCs. The receptors derive from a girl under 18 in good health and CMV-seropositive. Each CDR3 is given with its conserved first and last residue. Fields, in order: J gene, D gene, clone size, V gene, CDR3 protein, CDR3 DNA. The D gene is left open where the match is weak. Clone size is shown for a subset of rows, as once, few, many or a class of expanded clone.

J: TRBJ1-2; D: TRBD1; size: .; V: TRBV5-1; CDR3: CASRAIQGSALNYGYTF; DNA: TGCGCCAGCAGGGCGATACAGGGGAGTGCCCTTAACTATGGCTACACCTTC
J: TRBJ2-7; D: .; size: once; V: TRBV29-1; CDR3: CSVAGIGTYEQYF; DNA: TGCAGCGTCGCGGGGATTGGGACCTACGAGCAGTACTTC
J: TRBJ2-1; D: TRBD2; size: few; V: TRBV6-4; CDR3: CASSEGSGGNNEQFF; DNA: TGTGCCAGCAGTGAGGGTAGCGGGGGGAACAATGAGCAGTTCTTC
J: TRBJ2-1; D: TRBD2; size: few; V: TRBV4-1; CDR3: CASSQRIGGRNNEQFF; DNA: TGCGCCAGCAGCCAAAGGATCGGCGGGAGGAACAATGAGCAGTTCTTC
J: TRBJ2-1; D: TRBD1; size: few; V: TRBV2; CDR3: CASSDVQGAWDEQFF; DNA: TGTGCCAGCAGTGATGTACAGGGGGCCTGGGATGAGCAGTTCTTC
J: TRBJ1-1; D: TRBD1; size: .; V: TRBV7-9; CDR3: CASSPYRGRGTEAFF; DNA: TGTGCCAGCAGCCCATACAGGGGGCGGGGCACTGAAGCTTTCTTT
J: TRBJ1-1; D: TRBD1; size: .; V: TRBV7-9; CDR3: CASSLLQGSTEAFF; DNA: TGTGCCAGCAGCTTATTACAGGGGAGCACTGAAGCTTTCTTT
J: TRBJ2-7; D: TRBD1; size: .; V: TRBV28; CDR3: CASSTGTATYEQYF; DNA: TGTGCCAGCAGCACCGGGACAGCCACCTACGAGCAGTACTTC
J: TRBJ2-3; D: TRBD2; size: .; V: TRBV29-1; CDR3: CSERLAGGTDTQYF; DNA: TGCAGCGAAAGACTAGCGGGGGGCACAGATACGCAGTATTTT
J: TRBJ1-2; D: .; size: .; V: TRBV28; CDR3: CASSRQIIYGYTF; DNA: TGTGCCAGCAGTCGACAGATCATCTATGGCTACACCTTC
J: TRBJ2-1; D: TRBD2; size: .; V: TRBV9; CDR3: CASSDSGNEQFF; DNA: TGTGCCAGCAGCGATAGCGGGAATGAGCAGTTCTTC
J: TRBJ2-3; D: TRBD2; size: .; V: TRBV4-1; CDR3: CASSQGGLAGSTDTQYF; DNA: TGCGCCAGCAGCCAAGGAGGGCTAGCGGGGAGCACAGATACGCAGTATTTT
J: TRBJ1-4; D: TRBD1; size: .; V: TRBV30; CDR3: CAWSFPQGGNEKLFF; DNA: TGTGCCTGGAGTTTCCCCCAGGGGGGAAATGAAAAACTGTTTTTT
J: TRBJ2-7; D: TRBD1; size: .; V: TRBV29-1; CDR3: CSVSSIGQGVYEQYF; DNA: TGCAGCGTCTCGTCAATTGGACAGGGGGTCTACGAGCAGTACTTC
J: TRBJ1-5; D: TRBD1; size: once; V: TRBV27; CDR3: CASSRGQSNQPQHF; DNA: TGTGCCAGCAGTCGGGGACAGTCCAATCAGCCCCAGCATTTT
J: TRBJ2-3; D: TRBD2; size: .; V: TRBV29-1; CDR3: CSVEDLAADTDTQYF; DNA: TGCAGCGTTGAAGATCTAGCGGCTGACACAGATACGCAGTATTTT
J: TRBJ1-2; D: TRBD1; size: .; V: TRBV2; CDR3: CASSGQGLPYYGYTF; DNA: TGTGCCAGCAGTGGACAGGGGTTACCATACTATGGCTACACCTTC
J: TRBJ2-5; D: .; size: .; V: TRBV28; CDR3: CASSEYQETQYF; DNA: TGTGCCAGCAGCGAGTACCAAGAGACCCAGTACTTC
J: TRBJ2-3; D: .; size: .; V: TRBV10-1; CDR3: CASSGDLYTQYF; DNA: TGCGCCAGCAGTGGAGATCTTTATACGCAGTATTTT
J: TRBJ2-7; D: TRBD1; size: once; V: TRBV29-1; CDR3: CSAVGTGLSYEQYF; DNA: TGCAGCGCCGTAGGGACAGGTCTCTCCTACGAGCAGTACTTC
J: TRBJ1-1; D: .; size: .; V: TRBV18; CDR3: CASSPTGRDTEAFF; DNA: TGTGCCAGCTCACCTACAGGGAGGGACACTGAAGCTTTCTTT
J: TRBJ1-3; D: TRBD1; size: .; V: TRBV2; CDR3: CASSAGQSNGQAIYF; DNA: TGTGCCAGCAGTGCGGGACAGTCGAACGGGCAGGCCATATATTTT
J: TRBJ2-1; D: .; size: .; V: TRBV5-1; CDR3: CASSLETRPSYNEQFF; DNA: TGCGCCAGCAGCTTGGAGACCAGGCCGTCCTACAATGAGCAGTTCTTC
J: TRBJ2-2; D: TRBD2; size: .; V: TRBV2; CDR3: CASSASPSGGGTGELFF; DNA: TGTGCCAGCAGTGCCTCTCCTAGCGGGGGGGGTACCGGGGAGCTGTTTTTT
J: TRBJ2-3; D: TRBD1; size: .; V: TRBV28; CDR3: CASSSTGTGIADTQYF; DNA: TGTGCCAGCAGTTCGACCGGGACAGGGATCGCAGATACGCAGTATTTT
J: TRBJ1-5; D: TRBD1; size: .; V: TRBV6-1; CDR3: CASSNGQGGNQPQHF; DNA: TGTGCCAGCAGTAACGGACAGGGTGGGAATCAGCCCCAGCATTTT
J: TRBJ2-7; D: .; size: .; V: TRBV2; CDR3: CASSVENYYEQYF; DNA: TGTGCCAGCAGTGTGGAGAACTACTACGAGCAGTACTTC